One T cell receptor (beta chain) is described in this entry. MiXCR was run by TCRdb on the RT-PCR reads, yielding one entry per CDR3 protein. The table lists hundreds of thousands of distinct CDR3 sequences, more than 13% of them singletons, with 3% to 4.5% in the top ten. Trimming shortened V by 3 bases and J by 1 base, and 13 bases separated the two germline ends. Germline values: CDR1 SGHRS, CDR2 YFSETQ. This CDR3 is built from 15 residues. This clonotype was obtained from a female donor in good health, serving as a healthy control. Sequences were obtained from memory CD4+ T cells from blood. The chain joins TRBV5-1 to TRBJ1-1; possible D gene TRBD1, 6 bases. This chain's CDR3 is CASSSQGPSNTEAFF. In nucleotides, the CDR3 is TGCGCCAGCAGCTCACAGGGACCGTCGAACACTGAAGCTTTCTTT.